The rows below give T cell receptor beta chains drawn from one sample of a study of CD8 T cells in ankylosing spondylitis. TCRdb redid the calling of the 5' RACE reads with MiXCR, one entry per CDR3 protein. The table has about 44,000 distinct CDR3 sequences, about 10% seen once. Specimen: blood, either unsorted or a sorted T cell fraction (not recorded which). These receptors originate from a male donor with ankylosing spondylitis or in good health (not recorded which). CDR3s include the opening cysteine and the closing phenylalanine or tryptophan. A D gene is named only where the DNA matches it firmly. Clone size appears in some rows only: once, few, many, or a class for an expanded clone.

TRBJ2-3 . TRBD2 TRBV5-1 CASSGLVQSTDTQYF TGCGCCAGCTCTGGACTAGTACAGAGCACAGATACGCAGTATTTT
TRBJ2-7 . TRBD1 TRBV5-1 CASSLGQDDEQYF TGCGCCAGCAGCCTAGGACAGGACGACGAGCAGTACTTC
TRBJ2-7 many . TRBV28 CASIEGGSYEQYF TGTGCCAGCATAGAGGGGGGGTCCTACGAGCAGTACTTC
TRBJ2-5 many . TRBV20-1 CSARRVETQYF TGCAGTGCTAGGCGGGTGGAGACCCAGTACTTC
TRBJ2-1 many . TRBV7-6 CASSSRAGHLSYNEQFF TGTGCCAGCAGCTCCCGCGCCGGACATCTCTCCTACAATGAGCAGTTCTTC
TRBJ2-1 many . TRBV5-1 CASAQGPQRFF TGCGCCAGCGCGCAGGGGCCGCAGCGGTTCTTC
TRBJ2-2 . TRBD1 TRBV5-1 CASSPQGQHTGELFF TGCGCCAGCAGCCCCCAGGGACAGCACACCGGGGAGCTGTTTTTT
TRBJ1-1 many . TRBV29-1 CSVARASGTEAFF TGCAGCGTTGCCAGGGCATCTGGCACTGAAGCTTTCTTT
TRBJ2-7 many . TRBV5-1 CASSSQDYEQYF TGCGCCAGCAGCTCACAGGATTACGAGCAGTACTTC
TRBJ1-2 . . TRBV20-1 CSASFTDNYGYTF TGCAGTGCTAGCTTCACAGATAACTATGGCTACACCTTC
TRBJ2-7 . TRBD2 TRBV11-2 CASSSAGTRSSYEQYF TGTGCCAGCAGCTCCGCCGGGACTAGAAGCTCCTACGAGCAGTACTTC
TRBJ2-5 . TRBD1 TRBV7-6 CASSLNGQDQETQYF TGTGCCAGCAGCTTAAACGGACAGGACCAAGAGACCCAGTACTTC
TRBJ1-5 many . TRBV6-1 CASSPTRAEGSNQPQHF TGTGCCAGCAGTCCAACTAGGGCGGAGGGAAGCAATCAGCCCCAGCATTTT
TRBJ2-1 many . TRBV29-1 CSVGRGAYNEQFF TGCAGCGTTGGAAGGGGGGCGTACAATGAGCAGTTCTTC
TRBJ2-3 many TRBD2 TRBV29-1 CSVDGLAGPVDTQYF TGCAGCGTTGATGGTCTAGCGGGGCCAGTAGATACGCAGTATTTT
TRBJ2-5 . . TRBV19 CASSIGGSPLETQYF TGTGCCAGTAGTATAGGAGGATCGCCTCTTGAGACCCAGTACTTC
TRBJ2-7 many . TRBV12-3/TRBV12-4 CASSFPAYEQYF TGTGCCAGCAGTTTCCCGGCCTACGAGCAGTACTTC
TRBJ1-1 many . TRBV5-1 CASSLGPRPNTEAFF TGCGCCAGCAGCTTGGGTCCCAGACCGAACACTGAAGCTTTCTTT
TRBJ2-7 . . TRBV20-1 CSAGQLQQYF TGCAGTGCCGGGCAGTTGCAGCAGTACTTC
TRBJ2-1 many . TRBV3-1 CASSQVSGTMSRFF TGTGCCAGCAGCCAAGTTTCGGGGACAATGAGTCGGTTCTTC